The next 23 T cell receptor beta chains were all read from a single sample in a study of blood T cell repertoires in COVID-19. The table came from immunoSEQ multiplex PCR; TCRdb's copy has only in-frame clones and leaves some out. In the table there are around 320,000 clones, around 87% of which are singletons. Sequencing was done on a sample of peripheral blood. These receptors were obtained from a man aged 18 to 29 with active or convalescent COVID-19.

The chain uses TRBV2 and TRBJ1-1; 8 nucleotides align to TRBD1. CDR3 length: 17 amino acids. Germline CDR1 reads SNHLY; CDR2 reads FYNNEI. The V gene end was trimmed by 7 bases and the J gene end by 3 bases; junction bases not matched to a gene: 16. The CDR3 is CASTPGRGQAADTEAFF. The CDR3 coding sequence is TGTGCCAGCACCCCCGGTCGGGGACAGGCCGCGGACACTGAAGCTTTCTTT. Variable domain in full (rest from reference TRBV2 and TRBJ1-1): EPEVTQTPSHQVTQMGQEVILRCVPISNHLYFYWYRQILGQKVEFLVSFYNNEISEKSEIFDDQFSVERPDGSNFTLKIRSTKLEDSAMYFCASTPGRGQAADTEAFFGQGTRLTVV.

The rearrangement joins TRBV18 to TRBJ2-5, with D perhaps TRBD2 (5 bases). The ends were cut back, 3 bases at V and 9 bases at J, with 14 bases in the middle. CDR1 is KGHSH and CDR2 is LQKENI in the germline V gene. The CDR3 has 13 amino acids. CDR3 amino acids: CASSPEGTAAQYF. CDR3 nucleotide sequence: TGTGCCAGCTCACCTGAGGGAACCGCGGCCCAGTACTTC.

The V gene is TRBV6-4, the J gene TRBJ1-1, with TRBD1 matching over 8 bases. Germline CDR1 reads MRHNA; CDR2 reads SNTAGT. The V and J ends lost 6 bases and 0 bases, in that order; junction bases with no gene match: 15. The CDR3 consists of 18 residues. The CDR3 sequence is CASSPPGQAVKVNTEAFF. CDR3 coding DNA: TGTGCCAGCAGCCCGCCGGGACAGGCTGTTAAAGTGAACACTGAAGCTTTCTTT.

The V and J genes are TRBV9 and TRBJ2-7; 9 bases line up with TRBD1. The germline CDR1 and CDR2 sequences are SGDLS and YYNGEE. The CDR3 extends over 14 amino acids. Losses at the gene ends were 2 bases for V and 7 bases for J; bases not matched to a gene: 7. CDR3 region: CASSVGTGIGEQYF. The CDR3 DNA sequence: TGTGCCAGCAGCGTCGGGACAGGGATAGGGGAGCAGTACTTC.

This clone was observed a few times. The rearrangement joins TRBV28 to TRBJ1-2, with TRBD1 matching over 7 bases. The CDR3 spans 15 residues. Germline V gene sequence: CDR1 MDHEN, CDR2 SYDVKM. The trim removed 5 bases at V and 4 bases at J, leaving 10 bases unmatched. The CDR3 reads CASSDPGQIRYGYTF. CDR3 DNA sequence: TGTGCCAGCAGTGATCCGGGACAGATCCGCTATGGCTACACCTTC.

The rearrangement uses TRBV5-1 and TRBJ2-3; TRBD1 matches at 7 bases. This CDR3 contains 15 residues. Looked up from germline, CDR1 is SGHRS and CDR2 is YFSETQ. After removal of 4 bases from V and 0 bases from J, the junction contained 5 bases not matched to a gene. CDR3 residues: CASSTGTASTDTQYF. CDR3 DNA sequence: TGCGCCAGCAGCACCGGGACAGCGAGCACAGATACGCAGTATTTT.

The V and J genes are TRBV21-1 and TRBJ2-3; the table's TRBD2 call for D was not verified on the DNA. TRBV21-1 is annotated as a pseudogene. This CDR3 comprises 13 residues. The DNA for the CDR3 is TGTGCCCCGGGACTAGCGGTTTCAGATACGCAGTATTTT. It yields the protein CAPGLAVSDTQYF.

This clone was seen more than once but under ten times. This chain connects TRBV18 to TRBJ1-5, with TRBD1 matching over 9 bases. V was pared by 0 bases and J by 9 bases, with 3 bases of the junction left unmatched. This CDR3 contains 14 residues. CDR1 and CDR2 from the germline V gene are KGHSH and LQKENI. In nucleotides, the CDR3 is TGTGCCAGCTCACCACCGGGACAGGGTGGGCCCCAGCATTTT. The encoded protein is CASSPPGQGGPQHF. Full variable domain (rest looked up from reference TRBV18 and TRBJ1-5): NAGVMQNPRHLVRRRGQEARLRCSPMKGHSHVYWYRQLPEEGLKFMVYLQKENIIDESGMPKERFSAEFPKEGPSILRIQQVVRGDSAAYFCASSPPGQGGPQHFGDGTRLSIL.

This clone has a handful of counts. The chain is built from TRBV2 and TRBJ1-5; tentatively, D is TRBD1 (5 bases). CDR1 and CDR2 from the germline V gene are SNHLY and FYNNEI. This CDR3 has 15 amino acids. V was pared by 4 bases and J by 7 bases, with 17 bases between. The CDR3 is CASSVRQNAEQPQHF. The CDR3 DNA is TGTGCCAGCAGTGTTCGACAGAACGCGGAACAGCCCCAGCATTTT.

V is TRBV29-1 and J is TRBJ1-5; D is unresolved. CDR1 and CDR2 (germline): SQVTM, ANQGSEA. Trimming took off 6 bases at V and 0 bases at J, with 15 bases between the two ends. The CDR3 has 15 amino acids. The CDR3 DNA reads as TGCAGCGTGGCGGGGAGTAGCAATAGCAATCAGCCCCAGCATTTT. Amino acids: CSVAGSSNSNQPQHF.

V gene TRBV7-9 combines with J gene TRBJ2-1; 8 nucleotides match TRBD2. Germline CDR1 SEHNR, CDR2 FQNEAQ (reference sequence). CDR3 length equals 16 residues. Germline trimming cut 5 bases from V and 0 bases from J; bases unmatched to any gene: 6. The CDR3 bases are TGTGCCAGCAGCCCTGGGAGCGGGAGCTCCTACAATGAGCAGTTCTTC. Its protein product is CASSPGSGSSYNEQFF.

The rearrangement uses TRBV4-2 and TRBJ2-7; tentative D call: TRBD2 (5 bases). With 3 bases removed from V and 0 bases from J, the gap between germline ends came to 9 bases. The CDR3 sequence is 14 residues long. Germline-derived CDR1 and CDR2 are LGHNA and YNFKEQ. The CDR3 reads CASSQGGRSYEQYF. The CDR3 nucleotides are TGTGCCAGCAGCCAGGGCGGGCGCTCCTACGAGCAGTACTTC.

This rearrangement joins TRBV3-1 (or the pseudogene TRBV3-2) to TRBJ2-1, with D possibly TRBD2 on 6 matching bases. Germline V CDR1 and CDR2: LGHDT, YNNKEL (reference sequence). Trimming took 3 bases from V and 5 from J, leaving 20 bases between them. This CDR3 region has 17 residues. CDR3 in DNA: TGTGCCAGCAGCCACGTCGGGGGTAGCTACGTTCACAATGAGCAGTTCTTC. Translating gives CASSHVGGSYVHNEQFF.

V gene TRBV19 combines with J gene TRBJ2-5, with D perhaps TRBD2 (6 bases). Per the germline V gene, CDR1 is LNHDA and CDR2 is SQIVND (reference sequence). This CDR3 has 13 amino acids. Deletions cut 5 bases from V and 1 base from J, with 8 bases between. CDR3 nucleotide sequence: TGTGCCAGTAGTGCGGGACTCCAAGAGACCCAGTACTTC. As protein: CASSAGLQETQYF.

This clone was seen just once. The gene calls are TRBV5-1 and TRBJ1-5; D unresolved. The V end was cut by 0 bases, the J end by 6 bases, with 10 bases between. CDR1 is SGHRS, CDR2 YFSETQ, per germline. The CDR3 spans 14 residues. CDR3 protein: CASSLAGGTQPQHF. For the CDR3, the DNA is TGCGCCAGCAGCTTGGCCGGAGGTACTCAGCCCCAGCATTTT.

The V and J genes are TRBV18 and TRBJ2-7; 13 nucleotides agree with TRBD2. V lost 6 bases to trimming and J lost 1 base; unmatched junction nucleotides: 6. The V gene's germline CDR1 is KGHSH and CDR2 LQKENI. The CDR3 extends over 16 amino acids. The CDR3 bases are TGTGCCAGCTCCCAAGGACTAGCGGGAGTTTCCTACGAGCAGTACTTC. Encoded protein: CASSQGLAGVSYEQYF.

This chain connects TRBV6-5 to TRBJ2-7, with D unresolved. Germline V gene sequence: CDR1 MNHEY, CDR2 SVGAGI. V lost 6 bases and J 1 base, leaving 10 bases between the germline ends. This CDR3 is 13 amino acids long. The CDR3 reads CASSFTPSYEQYF. The CDR3 nucleotides are TGTGCCAGCAGCTTCACACCATCCTACGAGCAGTACTTC.

The chain links TRBV28 to TRBJ2-5, with 13 positions matching TRBD2. This CDR3 is 15 amino acids long. Germline CDR1 and CDR2: MDHEN and SYDVKM. J was trimmed by 6 bases and V by 5 bases; bases with no gene match: 6. CDR3 DNA sequence: TGTGCCAGCAGTCTGGGACTAGCGGGGAGGAAGACCCAGTACTTC. It encodes CASSLGLAGRKTQYF.

The J gene is TRBJ1-5, the V gene TRBV2, with a possible D match to TRBD1 (6 bases). Per the germline V gene, CDR1 is SNHLY and CDR2 is FYNNEI. Trimming pared 6 bases from V and 3 bases from J, leaving 12 bases between. This CDR3 is 14 amino acids long. Here the CDR3 reads CASRDTGPNQPQHF. The DNA for the CDR3 is TGTGCCAGCAGAGATACAGGGCCCAATCAGCCCCAGCATTTT.

This chain uses TRBV5-1 with TRBJ2-2, with 8 nucleotides matching TRBD1. The J segment lost 8 bases and the V segment lost 4 bases, leaving 7 bases of the junction unmatched. The CDR3 consists of 14 residues. Germline V lookup: CDR1 SGHRS, CDR2 YFSETQ. The CDR3 region is CASSPRQGSGELFF. In DNA form, the CDR3 reads TGCGCCAGCAGCCCGAGACAGGGGTCGGGGGAGCTGTTTTTT.

The CDR3 region is CAISSSGQGMVGPQHF. The CDR3, as DNA: TGTGCCATCAGTTCGTCCGGACAGGGGATGGTGGGACCCCAGCATTTT. The chain links TRBV10-3 to TRBJ1-5; TRBD1 aligns across 9 bases. V lost 5 bases, J lost 10 bases, and 15 bases stayed unmatched. This CDR3 comprises 16 residues. Looked up from germline, CDR1 is ENHRY and CDR2 is SYGVKD.

This clone was seen just once. The chain recombines TRBV24-1 with TRBJ2-3; TRBD2 aligns across 12 bases. Per the germline V gene, CDR1 is KGHDR and CDR2 is SFDVKD. V lost 2 bases to trimming and J lost 10 bases; unmatched junction nucleotides: 6. CDR3 length: 15 amino acids. The DNA of the CDR3 is TGTGCCACCAGTGATTCCCTAGCGGGAGGGGTGTCGCAGTATTTT. Translated: CATSDSLAGGVSQYF.

The chain couples TRBV7-8 to TRBJ2-3; D possibly corresponds to TRBD2 (6 bases). From germline, CDR1 is SGHVS and CDR2 FQNEAQ. V was shortened by 2 bases and J by 5 bases, with 17 bases between the two germline ends. The CDR3 is 16 residues long. The CDR3 bases are TGTGCCAGCAGCTTAAGGTCGACCGGGAGTGTAGATACGCAGTATTTT. The encoded protein is CASSLRSTGSVDTQYF.